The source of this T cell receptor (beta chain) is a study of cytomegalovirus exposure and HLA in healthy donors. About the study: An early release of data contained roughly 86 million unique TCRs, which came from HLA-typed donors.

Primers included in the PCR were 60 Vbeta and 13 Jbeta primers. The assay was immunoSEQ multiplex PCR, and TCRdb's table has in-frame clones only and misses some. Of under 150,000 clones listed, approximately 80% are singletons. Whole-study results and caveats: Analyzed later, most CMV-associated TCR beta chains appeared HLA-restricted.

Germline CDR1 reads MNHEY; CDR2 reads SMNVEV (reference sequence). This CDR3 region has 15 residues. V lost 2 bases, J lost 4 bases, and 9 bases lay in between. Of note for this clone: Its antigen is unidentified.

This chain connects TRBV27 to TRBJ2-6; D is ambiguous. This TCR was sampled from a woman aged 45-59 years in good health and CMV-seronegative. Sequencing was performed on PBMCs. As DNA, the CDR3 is TGTGCCAGCAGTTTAGGCCAGTCGGGGGCCAACGTCCTGACTTTC. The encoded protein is CASSLGQSGANVLTF. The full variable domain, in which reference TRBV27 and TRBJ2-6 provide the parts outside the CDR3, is EAQVTQNPRYLITVTGKKLTVTCSQNMNHEYMSWYRQDPGLGLRQIYYSMNVEVTDKGDVPEGYKVSRKEKRNFPLILESPSPNQTSLYFCASSLGQSGANVLTFGAGSRLTVL.